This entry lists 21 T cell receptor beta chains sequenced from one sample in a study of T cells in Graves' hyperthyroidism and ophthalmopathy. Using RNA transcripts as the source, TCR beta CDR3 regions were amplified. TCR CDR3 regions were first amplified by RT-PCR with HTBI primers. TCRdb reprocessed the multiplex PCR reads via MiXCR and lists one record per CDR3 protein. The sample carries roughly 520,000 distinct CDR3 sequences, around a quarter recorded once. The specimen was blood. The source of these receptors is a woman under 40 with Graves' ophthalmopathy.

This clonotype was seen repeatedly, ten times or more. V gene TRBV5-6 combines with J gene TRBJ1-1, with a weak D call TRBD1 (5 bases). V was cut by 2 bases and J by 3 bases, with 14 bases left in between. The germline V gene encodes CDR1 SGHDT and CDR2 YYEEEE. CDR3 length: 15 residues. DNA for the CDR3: TGTGCCAGCAGCTTAAGGGGTCCGGAATACACTGAAGCTTTCTTT. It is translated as CASSLRGPEYTEAFF.

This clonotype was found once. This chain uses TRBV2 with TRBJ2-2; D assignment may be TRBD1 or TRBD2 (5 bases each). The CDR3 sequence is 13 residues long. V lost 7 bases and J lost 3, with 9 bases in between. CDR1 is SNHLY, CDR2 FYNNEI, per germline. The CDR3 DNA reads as TGTGCCAGCACCGGGGCCTACACCGGGGAGCTGTTTTTT. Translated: CASTGAYTGELFF.

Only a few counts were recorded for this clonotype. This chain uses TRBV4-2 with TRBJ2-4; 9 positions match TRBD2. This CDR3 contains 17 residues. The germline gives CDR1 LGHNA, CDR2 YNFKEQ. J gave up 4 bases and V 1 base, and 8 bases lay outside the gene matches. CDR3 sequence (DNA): TGTGCCAGCAGCCAAGGCGGGGCGGGGGGGCCAAAAAACATTCAGTACTTC. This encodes CASSQGGAGGPKNIQYF.

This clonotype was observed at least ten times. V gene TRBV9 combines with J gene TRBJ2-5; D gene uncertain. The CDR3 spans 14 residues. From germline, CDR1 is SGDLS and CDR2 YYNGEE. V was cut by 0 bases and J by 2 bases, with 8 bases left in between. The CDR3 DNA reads TGTGCCAGCAGCGTAGGTAACAGTCAAGAGACCCAGTACTTC. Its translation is CASSVGNSQETQYF.

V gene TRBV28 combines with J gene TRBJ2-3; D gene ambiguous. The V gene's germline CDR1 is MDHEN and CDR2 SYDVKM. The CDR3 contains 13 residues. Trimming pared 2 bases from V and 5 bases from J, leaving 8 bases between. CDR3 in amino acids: CASSLAFRDTQYF. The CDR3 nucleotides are TGTGCCAGCAGTTTAGCTTTCAGAGATACGCAGTATTTT.

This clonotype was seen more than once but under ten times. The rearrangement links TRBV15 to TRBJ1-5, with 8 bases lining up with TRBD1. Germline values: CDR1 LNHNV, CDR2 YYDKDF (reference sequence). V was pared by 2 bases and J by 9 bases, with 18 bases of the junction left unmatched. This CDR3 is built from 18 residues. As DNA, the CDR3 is TGTGCCACCAGCAGATCAACTATGACAGGGGCCCTAGCGTGGCCCCAGCATTTT. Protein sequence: CATSRSTMTGALAWPQHF.

In DNA, the CDR3 is TGTGCCAGCAGTCTTTTGACAGGGATGAACACTGAAGCTTTCTTT. Its translation: CASSLLTGMNTEAFF. The chain uses TRBV28 and TRBJ1-1, with 7 bases identical to TRBD1. V lost 5 bases and J lost 0; bases outside the gene matches: 6. Germline V gene sequence: CDR1 MDHEN, CDR2 SYDVKM. The CDR3 consists of 15 residues. The full variable domain, its missing parts supplied by reference TRBV28 and TRBJ1-1, is DVKVTQSSRYLVKRTGEKVFLECVQDMDHENMFWYRQDPGLGLRLIYFSYDVKMKEKGDIPEGYSVSREKKERFSLILESASTNQTSMYLCASSLLTGMNTEAFFGQGTRLTVV.

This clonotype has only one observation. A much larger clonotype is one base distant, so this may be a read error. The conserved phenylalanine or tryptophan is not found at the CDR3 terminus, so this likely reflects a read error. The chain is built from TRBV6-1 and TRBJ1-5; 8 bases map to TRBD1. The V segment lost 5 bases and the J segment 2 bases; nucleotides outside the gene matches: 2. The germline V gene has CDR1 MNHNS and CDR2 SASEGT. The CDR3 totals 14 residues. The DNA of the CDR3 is TGTGCCAGCAGTCAGGGACAGGGCAATCAGCCCCAGCATGTT. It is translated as CASSQGQGNQPQHV.

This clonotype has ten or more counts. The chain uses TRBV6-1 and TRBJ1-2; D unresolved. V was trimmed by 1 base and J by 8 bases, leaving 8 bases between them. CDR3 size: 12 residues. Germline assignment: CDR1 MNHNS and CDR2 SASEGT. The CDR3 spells CASSEGVAGYTF. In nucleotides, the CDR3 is TGTGCCAGCAGTGAAGGGGTCGCAGGCTACACCTTC.

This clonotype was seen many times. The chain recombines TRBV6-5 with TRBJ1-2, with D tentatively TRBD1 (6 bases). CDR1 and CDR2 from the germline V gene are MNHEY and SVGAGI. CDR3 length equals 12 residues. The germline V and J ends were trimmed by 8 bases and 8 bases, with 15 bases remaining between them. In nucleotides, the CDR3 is TGTGCCAGCGGGGGGGCAGGAAGAGGCTACACCTTC. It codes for CASGGAGRGYTF.

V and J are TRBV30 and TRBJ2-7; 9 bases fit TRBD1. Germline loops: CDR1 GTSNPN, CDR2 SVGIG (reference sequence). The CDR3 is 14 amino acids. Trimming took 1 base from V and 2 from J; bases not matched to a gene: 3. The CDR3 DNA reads TGTGCCTGGAGTGATGGGACAGGGACCTACGAGCAGTACTTC. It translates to CAWSDGTGTYEQYF.

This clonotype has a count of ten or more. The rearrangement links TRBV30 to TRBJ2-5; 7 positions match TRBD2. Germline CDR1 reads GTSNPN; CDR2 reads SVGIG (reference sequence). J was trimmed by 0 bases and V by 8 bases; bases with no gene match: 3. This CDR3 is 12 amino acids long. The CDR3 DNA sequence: TGTGCCGGTAGCGGGTACCAAGAGACCCAGTACTTC. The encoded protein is CAGSGYQETQYF.

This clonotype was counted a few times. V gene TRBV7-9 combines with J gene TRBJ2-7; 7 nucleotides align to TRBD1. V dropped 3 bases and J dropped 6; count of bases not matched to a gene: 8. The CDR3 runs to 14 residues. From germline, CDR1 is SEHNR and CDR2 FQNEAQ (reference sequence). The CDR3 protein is CASSFEGAPFEQYF. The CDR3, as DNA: TGTGCCAGCAGCTTTGAGGGGGCCCCCTTCGAGCAGTACTTC.

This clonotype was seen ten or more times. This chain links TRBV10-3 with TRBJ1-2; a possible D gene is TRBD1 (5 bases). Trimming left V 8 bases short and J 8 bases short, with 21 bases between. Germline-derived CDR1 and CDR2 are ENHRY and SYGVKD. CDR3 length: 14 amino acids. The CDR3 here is CAIGGSVSDGGYTF. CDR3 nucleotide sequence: TGTGCCATCGGGGGGAGTGTTAGCGATGGGGGCTACACCTTC.

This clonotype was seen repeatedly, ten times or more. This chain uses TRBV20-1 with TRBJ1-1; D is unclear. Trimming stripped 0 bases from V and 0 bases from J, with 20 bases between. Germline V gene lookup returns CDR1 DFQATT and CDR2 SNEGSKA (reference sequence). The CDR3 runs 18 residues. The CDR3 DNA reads TGCAGTGCTAGAGATCGGGGAGGTTTTCCCCCCCTGAACACTGAAGCTTTCTTT. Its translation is CSARDRGGFPPLNTEAFF.

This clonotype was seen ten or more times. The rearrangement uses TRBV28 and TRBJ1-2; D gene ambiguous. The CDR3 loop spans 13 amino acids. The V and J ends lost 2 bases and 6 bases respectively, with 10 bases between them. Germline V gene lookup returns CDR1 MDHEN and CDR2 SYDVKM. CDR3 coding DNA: TGTGCCAGCAGTTTAGCAGAGACTCATGGCTACACCTTC. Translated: CASSLAETHGYTF.

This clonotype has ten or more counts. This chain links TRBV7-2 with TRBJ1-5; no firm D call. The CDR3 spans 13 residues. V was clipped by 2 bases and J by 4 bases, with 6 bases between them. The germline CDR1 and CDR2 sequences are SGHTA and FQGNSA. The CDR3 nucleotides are TGTGCCAGCAGCTTAAGTCCAAATCAGCCCCAGCATTTT. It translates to CASSLSPNQPQHF.

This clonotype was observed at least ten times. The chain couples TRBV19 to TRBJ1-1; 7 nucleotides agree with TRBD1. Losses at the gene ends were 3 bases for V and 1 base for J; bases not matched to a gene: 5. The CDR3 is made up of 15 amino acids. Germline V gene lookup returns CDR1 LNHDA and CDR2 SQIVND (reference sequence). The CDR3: CASSIRTGPNTEAFF. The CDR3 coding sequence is TGTGCCAGTAGTATCCGGACAGGTCCGAACACTGAAGCTTTCTTT.

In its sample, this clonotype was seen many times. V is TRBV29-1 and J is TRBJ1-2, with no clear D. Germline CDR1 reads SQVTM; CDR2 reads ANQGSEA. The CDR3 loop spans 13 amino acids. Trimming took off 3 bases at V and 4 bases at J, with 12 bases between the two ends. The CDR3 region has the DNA TGCAGCGTTGAGTGGGGTACGAGCTATGGCTACACCTTC. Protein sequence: CSVEWGTSYGYTF.

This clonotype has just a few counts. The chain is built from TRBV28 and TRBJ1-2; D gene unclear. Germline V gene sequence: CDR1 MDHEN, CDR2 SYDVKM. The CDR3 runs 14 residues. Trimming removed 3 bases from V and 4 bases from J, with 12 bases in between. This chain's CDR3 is CASSLPAQFYGYTF. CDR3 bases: TGTGCCAGCAGTTTGCCCGCGCAGTTCTATGGCTACACCTTC.

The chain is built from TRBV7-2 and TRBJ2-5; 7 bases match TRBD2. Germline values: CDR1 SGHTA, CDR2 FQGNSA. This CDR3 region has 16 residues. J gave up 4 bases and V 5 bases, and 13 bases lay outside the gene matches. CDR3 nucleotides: TGTGCCAGCAGCCTGGGGCTAGCGGTTTCCCTAGAGACCCAGTACTTC. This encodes CASSLGLAVSLETQYF. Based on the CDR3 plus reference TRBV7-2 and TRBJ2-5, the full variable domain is GAGVSQSPSNKVTEKGKDVELRCDPISGHTALYWYRQSLGQGLEFLIYFQGNSAPDKSGLPSDRFSAERTGGSVSTLTIQRTQQEDSAVYLCASSLGLAVSLETQYFGPGTRLLVL.